The TCR beta chain described here comes from a study of T cells after yellow fever vaccination. V was pared by 0 bases and J by 4 bases, with 28 bases between. The germline V gene has CDR1 LGHNA and CDR2 YSLEER. The CDR3 has 22 amino acids. This clonotype was counted ten times or more. The target antigen is unknown. Study outcomes and limitations: Bulk-population clonotypes that are abundant could appear as contaminants in FACS-sorted repertoires. Some clonotypes, a small share, were shared between CD4 and CD8 compartments. Post-booster reappearance was seen for most primary-vaccination clones (about 95% CD4, 88% CD8).

Template switching by 5'RACE produced TCR cDNA, adding a universal primer site and UMIs. TCRdb re-called the 5' RACE reads with MiXCR, one entry per CDR3 protein. Of a few hundred thousand distinct CDR3 sequences in the sample, 3.6% were seen once. Source: PBMCs, taken 15 days after the yellow fever booster vaccination. The chain combines TRBV4-3 with TRBJ2-6; D is unclear. This sequence was found in a man aged 18 to 29 who received the YFV17D yellow fever vaccine. CDR3 coding DNA: TGCGCCAGCAGCCAAGAGAGGTCTAGTAGGCTTACCATAAAGGCGGGGGCCAACGTCCTGACTTTC. It codes for CASSQERSSRLTIKAGANVLTF.